These T cell receptor beta chains were read from a single sample in a study of cytomegalovirus exposure and HLA in healthy donors. The table came from immunoSEQ multiplex PCR; TCRdb's copy has only in-frame clones and leaves some out. The sample carries about 96,000 clones, 55% to 75% recorded once. Sequencing was carried out using PBMCs. These receptors came from a man aged 60 to 75 in good health and CMV-seronegative. The CDR3 runs from the conserved cysteine through the conserved F or W. A D gene is named only where the DNA matches it firmly. Only some rows state a clone size, as once, few, many or a class for expanded clones.

D gene: .
CDR3 length: 16
clone size: once
V gene: TRBV15
J gene: TRBJ2-7
CDR3 protein: CATSSGMGARSYEQYF
CDR3 DNA: TGTGCCACCAGCAGTGGAATGGGAGCGAGGTCCTACGAGCAGTACTTC

D gene: TRBD2
CDR3 length: 16
clone size: .
V gene: TRBV10-3
J gene: TRBJ2-7
CDR3 protein: CAISQGLAGGPGEQYF
CDR3 DNA: TGTGCCATCAGTCAGGGACTAGCGGGAGGGCCTGGGGAGCAGTACTTC

D gene: TRBD1
CDR3 length: 15
clone size: .
V gene: TRBV18
J gene: TRBJ1-1
CDR3 protein: CASSLQQGANTEAFF
CDR3 DNA: TGTGCCAGCTCACTACAACAGGGGGCGAACACTGAAGCTTTCTTT

D gene: TRBD1
CDR3 length: 14
clone size: .
V gene: TRBV6-5
J gene: TRBJ2-7
CDR3 protein: CASSWDRAAYEQYF
CDR3 DNA: TGTGCCAGCTCCTGGGACAGGGCCGCCTACGAGCAGTACTTC

D gene: .
CDR3 length: 13
clone size: .
V gene: TRBV27
J gene: TRBJ2-7
CDR3 protein: CASSPRVTYEQYF
CDR3 DNA: TGTGCCAGCAGTCCCCGGGTCACCTACGAGCAGTACTTC

D gene: .
CDR3 length: 14
clone size: .
V gene: TRBV27
J gene: TRBJ1-1
CDR3 protein: CASKGAEPNTEAFF
CDR3 DNA: TGTGCCAGCAAAGGGGCGGAGCCGAACACTGAAGCTTTCTTT

D gene: .
CDR3 length: 15
clone size: once
V gene: TRBV19
J gene: TRBJ1-5
CDR3 protein: CASSPTVDSNQPQHF
CDR3 DNA: TGTGCCAGTAGTCCGACAGTCGATAGCAATCAGCCCCAGCATTTT

D gene: TRBD1
CDR3 length: 16
clone size: .
V gene: TRBV9
J gene: TRBJ2-5
CDR3 protein: CASSVATGQGAGTQYF
CDR3 DNA: TGTGCCAGCAGCGTAGCTACGGGACAGGGGGCGGGGACCCAGTACTTC

D gene: TRBD1
CDR3 length: 15
clone size: .
V gene: TRBV11-2
J gene: TRBJ2-7
CDR3 protein: CASSLTGEGSYEQYF
CDR3 DNA: TGTGCCAGCAGCTTAACAGGGGAAGGCTCCTACGAGCAGTACTTC

D gene: .
CDR3 length: 14
clone size: .
V gene: TRBV4-1
J gene: TRBJ2-5
CDR3 protein: CASSQVPTAGAQYF
CDR3 DNA: TGCGCCAGCAGCCAAGTCCCAACCGCCGGGGCCCAGTACTTC

D gene: .
CDR3 length: 12
clone size: .
V gene: TRBV2
J gene: TRBJ2-7
CDR3 protein: CASRPELYEQYF
CDR3 DNA: TGTGCCAGCAGACCCGAGCTCTACGAGCAGTACTTC

D gene: TRBD2
CDR3 length: 13
clone size: few
V gene: TRBV14
J gene: TRBJ2-1
CDR3 protein: CASSQDVGTSKFF
CDR3 DNA: TGTGCCAGCAGCCAAGATGTTGGGACTAGCAAGTTCTTC